One and the same sample provided the 2 T cell receptor beta chains below, sequenced in a study of cytomegalovirus exposure and HLA in healthy donors. The PCR used 60 Vbeta and 13 Jbeta primers. Clones were sequenced by immunoSEQ multiplex PCR, and TCRdb holds only the in-frame ones, with some missing. The sample yields about 140,000 clones, 72% seen once. Specimen: PBMCs. The receptors stem from a man between 35 and 55 years old in good health and CMV-seronegative.

The CDR3 sequence: CAISDWANQVNTEAFF. CDR3 in DNA: TGTGCCATCAGTGATTGGGCGAACCAGGTGAACACTGAAGCTTTCTTT. The chain couples TRBV10-3 to TRBJ1-1; no clear D gene. CDR1 is ENHRY and CDR2 is SYGVKD in the germline V gene. The CDR3 consists of 16 residues. V was cut by 3 bases and J by 0 bases, with 14 bases left in between.

The chain employs TRBV19 and TRBJ2-3; 9 bases agree with TRBD1. This CDR3 comprises 15 residues. V dropped 7 bases and J dropped 0; count of bases not matched to a gene: 5. CDR1 LNHDA and CDR2 SQIVND come from the germline V gene (reference sequence). This chain's CDR3 is CASMDRGLSTDTQYF. As DNA, the CDR3 is TGTGCCAGTATGGACAGGGGACTGAGCACAGATACGCAGTATTTT.